Each of the 14 T cell receptor beta chains below was sequenced from the same sample in a study of control samples from healthy donors and cancer patients. Assay used: immunoSEQ multiplex PCR; TCRdb lists only in-frame clones, some missing. The table has more than 25,000 clones, approximately 85% seen once. Sequencing was done on a sample of PBMCs. The receptor set was obtained from a woman in her fifties or sixties with head and neck cancer.

Of note for this clone: This sample includes further DNA sequences coding for the same CDR3. This chain joins TRBV4-3 and TRBJ1-6, with D hard to call. The germline V gene encodes CDR1 LGHNA and CDR2 YSLEER. Trimming stripped 0 bases from V and 4 bases from J, with 10 bases between. This CDR3 contains 16 residues. The CDR3 coding sequence is TGCGCCAGCAGCCAAGATACCCGCGGATATAATTCACCCCTCCACTTT. Its translation: CASSQDTRGYNSPLHF.

The J gene is TRBJ1-1, the V gene TRBV2; no reliable D call. Between the trimmed V and J ends, which lost 4 bases and 2 bases, there was a span of 8 bases. Germline V gene data show CDR1 as SNHLY and CDR2 as FYNNEI. This CDR3 is 13 amino acids long. CDR3 in amino acids: CASSVSLNTEAFF. The CDR3 nucleotides read TGTGCCAGCAGTGTATCTCTTAACACTGAAGCTTTCTTT.

J is TRBJ2-7 and V is TRBV27; D might be TRBD1 (5 bases). V lost 6 bases to trimming and J lost 7 bases, with 16 bases between them. Germline CDR1 reads MNHEY; CDR2 reads SMNVEV (reference sequence). The CDR3 loop spans 13 amino acids. DNA for the CDR3: TGTGCCAGCAGGATAAATTCAGGGTGGGAGCAGTACTTC. This sequence encodes CASRINSGWEQYF.

The J gene is TRBJ2-7, the V gene TRBV7-9; 8 nucleotides line up with TRBD2. The V gene's germline CDR1 is SEHNR and CDR2 FQNEAQ (reference sequence). The V and J ends lost 5 bases and 7 bases, in that order; junction bases with no gene match: 7. This CDR3 has 13 residues. CDR3 sequence reads: CASSPGGTREQYF. In DNA form, the CDR3 reads TGTGCCAGCAGCCCGGGGGGGACGCGAGAGCAGTACTTC.

The table lists this clone with a count of one. This chain joins TRBV5-5 and TRBJ1-5; the match to TRBD1 covers 11 bases. This CDR3 has 15 amino acids. After removal of 3 bases from V and 6 bases from J, the junction contained 5 bases not matched to a gene. Looked up from germline, CDR1 is SGHKS and CDR2 is YYEKEE (reference sequence). In DNA form, the CDR3 reads TGTGCCAGCAGCTGGACAGGGGGCTTCGGTCAGCCCCAGCATTTT. Its protein is CASSWTGGFGQPQHF.

The V and J genes are TRBV15 and TRBJ2-6; tentative D call: TRBD1 (5 bases). Trimming removed 1 base from V and 0 bases from J, with 13 bases in between. This CDR3 has 18 amino acids. CDR1 LNHNV and CDR2 YYDKDF come from the germline V gene (reference sequence). CDR3 nucleotides: TGTGCCACCAGCAGAGGCCAGGGATGGCTCTCTGGGGCCAACGTCCTGACTTTC. This sequence encodes CATSRGQGWLSGANVLTF.

Comment on this clone: Lacking the conserved final phenylalanine or tryptophan, this CDR3 likely reflects a read error. This chain uses TRBV6-5 with TRBJ1-2; D remains unclear. Germline CDR1 MNHEY, CDR2 SVGAGI. V lost 9 bases to trimming and J lost 3 bases, with 8 bases between them. The CDR3 length is 11 residues. The CDR3 spells CASGRDYGYTL. In DNA form, the CDR3 reads TGTGCCAGTGGGCGCGACTATGGCTACACCCTC.

The chain employs TRBV5-5 and TRBJ1-3, with TRBD1 matching over 7 bases. Germline lookup yields CDR1 SGHKS and CDR2 YYEKEE (reference sequence). The CDR3 runs to 17 residues. Germline trimming cut 4 bases from V and 4 bases from J; bases unmatched to any gene: 14. The CDR3 coding sequence is TGTGCCAGCAGCCCTCGGACAGGTCCCTTAGGGGGAAACACCATATATTTT. Its translation: CASSPRTGPLGGNTIYF.

This chain joins TRBV6-2 or TRBV6-3 and TRBJ2-7, with 8 nucleotides matching TRBD2. V was clipped by 3 bases and J by 3 bases; unmatched bases: 4. Germline CDR1 reads MNHEY; CDR2 reads SVGEGT. This CDR3 has 14 residues. Here the CDR3 DNA reads TGTGCCAGCAGTTATACCCGGGAGGGCTACGAGCAGTACTTC. It yields the protein CASSYTREGYEQYF.

The V gene is TRBV11-2, the J gene TRBJ2-2, with D possibly matching TRBD1 (5 bases). V lost 5 bases to trimming and J lost 1 base, with 8 bases between them. There are 14 residues in the CDR3. CDR1 SGHAT and CDR2 FQNNGV come from the germline V gene. The CDR3 loop reads CASSLDRNTGELFF. The CDR3, as DNA: TGTGCCAGCAGCCTCGACAGGAACACCGGGGAGCTGTTTTTT.

The V and J genes are TRBV5-5 and TRBJ2-1; D uncertain. Trimming pared 3 bases from V and 6 bases from J, leaving 7 bases between. Germline V gives CDR1 SGHKS, CDR2 YYEKEE (reference sequence). This CDR3 region has 12 residues. The CDR3 coding sequence is TGTGCCAGCAGCTCCTGGACCAATGAGCAGTTCTTC. Translating gives CASSSWTNEQFF.

The chain combines TRBV19 with TRBJ1-4; D is ambiguous. V gave up 3 bases and J gave up 8 bases, with 13 bases separating them. Germline V lookup: CDR1 LNHDA, CDR2 SQIVND (reference sequence). CDR3 size: 14 residues. CDR3 sequence reads: CASSMAGVGEKLFF. In DNA form, the CDR3 reads TGTGCCAGTAGTATGGCGGGCGTGGGCGAAAAACTGTTTTTT.

V usage is TRBV7-9 and J usage is TRBJ2-5, with 8 positions matching TRBD2. With 0 bases clipped from V and 9 bases from J, the junction kept 12 bases outside the gene matches. The germline V gene encodes CDR1 SEHNR and CDR2 FQNEAQ (reference sequence). The CDR3 runs 16 residues. CDR3 sequence reads: CASSLAPLAGRLPQYF. The CDR3 DNA reads TGTGCCAGCAGCTTAGCGCCCTTAGCGGGGAGACTCCCCCAGTACTTC.

The chain uses TRBV9 and TRBJ2-7; no clear D. CDR3 length: 14 residues. Germline V gene data show CDR1 as SGDLS and CDR2 as YYNGEE. V lost 0 bases and J lost 0, with 7 bases in between. DNA for the CDR3: TGTGCCAGCAGCGTAGTATCCACCTCCTACGAGCAGTACTTC. Protein product: CASSVVSTSYEQYF.